This T cell receptor beta chain is drawn from a study of metastatic and nonmetastatic thyroid tumors. Study-wide findings and caveats: As reported, TCR beta diversity in blood and tumor was significantly higher in malignant thyroid tumors than in benign nodules.

Prior to thyroid surgery, none of the patients had received any treatment. Original methodology: A papillary thyroid cancer distant-metastasis classifier was built from CDR3 differences across clinicopathological groups. TCRdb re-called the PCR reads through MiXCR. TCRdb's processing, not the authors' own work, is the source of the V and J calls. There are 14,000 or so clones in the sample; 29% occur only once, and roughly 4.3% lies in the top ten. The V gene end was trimmed by 3 bases and the J gene end by 4 bases; junction bases not matched to a gene: 2. The CDR3 covers 13 residues. The germline V gene has CDR1 LNHDA and CDR2 SQIVND (reference sequence). This clone is categorized as medium-sized. The antigen remains unidentified.

The chain combines TRBV19 with TRBJ1-2; 7 positions match TRBD1. The sequenced sample was blood. The receptor was isolated from a female donor with papillary thyroid cancer or a benign thyroid nodule (not recorded which). Some clones in this sample may be carry-over from other donors' samples. The CDR3 nucleotides read TGTGCCAGTAGTATTGGACAGGCCTATGGCTACACCTTC. Encoded protein: CASSIGQAYGYTF. The variable domain in full, with the rest retrieved from reference TRBV19 and TRBJ1-2, is DGGITQSPKYLFRKEGQNVTLSCEQNLNHDAMYWYRQDPGQGLRLIYYSQIVNDFQKGDIAEGYSVSREKKESFPLTVTSAQKNPTAFYLCASSIGQAYGYTFGSGTRLTVV.